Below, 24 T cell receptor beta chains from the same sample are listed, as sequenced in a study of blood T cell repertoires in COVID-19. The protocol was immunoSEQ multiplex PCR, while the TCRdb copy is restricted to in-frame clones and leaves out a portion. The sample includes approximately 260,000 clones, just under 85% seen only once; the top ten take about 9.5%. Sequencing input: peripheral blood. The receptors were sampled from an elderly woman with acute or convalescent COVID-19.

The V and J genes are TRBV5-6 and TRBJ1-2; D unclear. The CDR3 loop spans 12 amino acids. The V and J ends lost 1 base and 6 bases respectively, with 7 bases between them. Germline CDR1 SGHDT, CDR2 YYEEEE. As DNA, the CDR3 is TGTGCCAGCAGCTTGACCGCTAATGGCTACACCTTC. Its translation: CASSLTANGYTF.

DNA of the CDR3: TGTGCCAGCACCCCTCAGGGTTCCTACAATGAGCAGTTCTTC. Its protein product is CASTPQGSYNEQFF. The chain combines TRBV5-4 with TRBJ2-1; tentative D call: TRBD1 (5 bases). V was cut by 6 bases and J by 1 base, with 11 bases left in between. The CDR3 runs to 14 residues. Germline-derived CDR1 and CDR2 are SGHNT and YYREEE (reference sequence).

This CDR3 is CSTTGQGGDEQYF. Written as DNA, the CDR3 is TGCAGCACGACGGGACAGGGGGGCGACGAGCAGTACTTC. The chain joins TRBV29-1 to TRBJ2-7; 11 bases map to TRBD1. The CDR3 is 13 amino acids. Looked up from germline, CDR1 is SQVTM and CDR2 is ANQGSEA. V dropped 8 bases and J dropped 5; count of bases not matched to a gene: 8.

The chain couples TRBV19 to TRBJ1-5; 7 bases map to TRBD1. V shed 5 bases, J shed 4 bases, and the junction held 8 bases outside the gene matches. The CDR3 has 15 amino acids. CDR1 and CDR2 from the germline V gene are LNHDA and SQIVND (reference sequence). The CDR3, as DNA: TGTGCCAGTAGTGCTGGGTACAGGGGAAATCAGCCCCAGCATTTT. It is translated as CASSAGYRGNQPQHF.

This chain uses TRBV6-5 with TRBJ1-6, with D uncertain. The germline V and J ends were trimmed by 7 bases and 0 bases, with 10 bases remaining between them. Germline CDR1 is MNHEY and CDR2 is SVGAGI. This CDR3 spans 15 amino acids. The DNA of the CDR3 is TGTGCCAGCACCGAGGGTGGCTCCTATAATTCACCCCTCCACTTT. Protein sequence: CASTEGGSYNSPLHF.

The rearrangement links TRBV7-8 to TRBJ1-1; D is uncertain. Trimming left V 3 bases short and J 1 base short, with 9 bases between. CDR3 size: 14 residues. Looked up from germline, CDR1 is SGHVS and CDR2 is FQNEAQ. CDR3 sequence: CASSFREGNTEAFF. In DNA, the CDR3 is TGTGCCAGCAGCTTCCGGGAAGGGAACACTGAAGCTTTCTTT.

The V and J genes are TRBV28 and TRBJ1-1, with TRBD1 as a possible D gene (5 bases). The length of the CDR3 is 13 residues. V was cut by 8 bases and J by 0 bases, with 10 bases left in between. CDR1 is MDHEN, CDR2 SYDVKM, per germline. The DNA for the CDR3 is TGTGCCAGCCAGGACACGATGAACACTGAAGCTTTCTTT. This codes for CASQDTMNTEAFF.

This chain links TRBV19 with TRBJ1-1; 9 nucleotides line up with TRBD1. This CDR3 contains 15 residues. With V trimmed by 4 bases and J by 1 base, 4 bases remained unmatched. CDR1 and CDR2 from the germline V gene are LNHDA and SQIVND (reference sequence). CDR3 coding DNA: TGTGCCAGTAGTACTACAGGGGGCCCGAACACTGAAGCTTTCTTT. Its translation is CASSTTGGPNTEAFF. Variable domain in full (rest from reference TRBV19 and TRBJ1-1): DGGITQSPKYLFRKEGQNVTLSCEQNLNHDAMYWYRQDPGQGLRLIYYSQIVNDFQKGDIAEGYSVSREKKESFPLTVTSAQKNPTAFYLCASSTTGGPNTEAFFGQGTRLTVV.

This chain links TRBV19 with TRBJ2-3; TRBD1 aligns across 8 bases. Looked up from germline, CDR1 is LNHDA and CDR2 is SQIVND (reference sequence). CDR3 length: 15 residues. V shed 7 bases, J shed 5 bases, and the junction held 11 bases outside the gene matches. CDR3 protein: CASKRDRRSRDTQYF. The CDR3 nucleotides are TGTGCCAGTAAACGGGACAGGCGAAGTAGAGATACGCAGTATTTT.

The CDR3 DNA reads as TGTGCCAGCAGCTTACCAGGGTATAGCAATCAGCCCCAGCATTTT. It specifies CASSLPGYSNQPQHF. The V and J genes are TRBV7-8 and TRBJ1-5, with a tentative D call TRBD1 (5 bases). The CDR3 consists of 15 residues. Trimming removed 2 bases from V and 0 bases from J, with 8 bases in between. The V gene's germline CDR1 is SGHVS and CDR2 FQNEAQ.

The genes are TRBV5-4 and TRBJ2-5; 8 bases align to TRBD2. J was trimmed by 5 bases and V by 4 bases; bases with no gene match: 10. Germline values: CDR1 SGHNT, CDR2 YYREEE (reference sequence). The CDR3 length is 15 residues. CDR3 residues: CASSRPGPGGETQYF. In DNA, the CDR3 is TGTGCCAGCAGCCGCCCGGGACCGGGAGGGGAGACCCAGTACTTC.

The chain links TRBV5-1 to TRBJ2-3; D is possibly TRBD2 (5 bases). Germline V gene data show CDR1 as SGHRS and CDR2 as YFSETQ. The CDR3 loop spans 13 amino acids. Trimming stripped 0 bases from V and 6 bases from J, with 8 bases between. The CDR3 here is CASSLEASDTQYF. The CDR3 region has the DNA TGCGCCAGCAGCTTGGAGGCTAGCGATACGCAGTATTTT. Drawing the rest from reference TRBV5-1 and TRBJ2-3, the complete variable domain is KAGVTQTPRYLIKTRGQQVTLSCSPISGHRSVSWYQQTPGQGLQFLFEYFSETQRNKGNFPGRFSGRQFSNSRSEMNVSTLELGDSALYLCASSLEASDTQYFGPGTRLTVL.

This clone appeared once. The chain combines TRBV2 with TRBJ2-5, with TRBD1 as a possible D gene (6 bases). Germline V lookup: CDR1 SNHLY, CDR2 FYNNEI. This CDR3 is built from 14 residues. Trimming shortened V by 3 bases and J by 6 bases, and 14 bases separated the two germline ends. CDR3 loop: CASSDPGVLKTQYF. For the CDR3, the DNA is TGTGCCAGCAGTGATCCAGGGGTGCTGAAGACCCAGTACTTC.

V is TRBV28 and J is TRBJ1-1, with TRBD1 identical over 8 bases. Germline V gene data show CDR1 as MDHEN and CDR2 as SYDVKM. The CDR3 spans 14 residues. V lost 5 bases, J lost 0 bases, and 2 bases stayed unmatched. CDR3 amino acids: CASSGQGMNTEAFF. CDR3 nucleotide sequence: TGTGCCAGCAGTGGACAGGGAATGAACACTGAAGCTTTCTTT.

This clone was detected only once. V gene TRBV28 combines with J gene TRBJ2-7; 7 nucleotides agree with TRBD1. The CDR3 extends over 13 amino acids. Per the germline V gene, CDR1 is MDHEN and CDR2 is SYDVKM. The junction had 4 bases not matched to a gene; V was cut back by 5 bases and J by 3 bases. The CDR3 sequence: CASSGDSHYEQYF. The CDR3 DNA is TGTGCCAGCAGTGGGGACAGCCACTACGAGCAGTACTTC.

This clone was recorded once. CDR3 amino acids: CASSLGTGVPHTGELFF. As DNA, the CDR3 is TGTGCCAGCAGCCTTGGGACAGGGGTTCCCCACACCGGGGAGCTGTTTTTT. This chain joins TRBV5-8 and TRBJ2-2, with 10 bases that match TRBD1. The length of the CDR3 is 17 residues. V lost 4 bases to trimming and J lost 3 bases; unmatched junction nucleotides: 9. Per germline, CDR1 SGHTS and CDR2 YDEGEE. Looking up the rest from reference TRBV5-8 and TRBJ2-2 gives the full variable domain: EAGVTQSPTHLIKTRGQQATLRCSPISGHTSVYWYQQALGLGLQFLLWYDEGEERNRGNFPPRFSGRQFPNYSSELNVNALELEDSALYLCASSLGTGVPHTGELFFGEGSRLTVL.

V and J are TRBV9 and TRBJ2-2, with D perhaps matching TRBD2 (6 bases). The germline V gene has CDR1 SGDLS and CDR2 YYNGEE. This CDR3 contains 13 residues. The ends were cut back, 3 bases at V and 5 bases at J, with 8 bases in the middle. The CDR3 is CASSGTTTGELFF. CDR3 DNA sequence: TGTGCCAGCAGCGGGACTACAACCGGGGAGCTGTTTTTT.

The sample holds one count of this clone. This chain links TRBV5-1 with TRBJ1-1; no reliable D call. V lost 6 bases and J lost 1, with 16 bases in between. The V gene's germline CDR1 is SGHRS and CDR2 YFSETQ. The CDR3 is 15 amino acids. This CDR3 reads CASKKLTTENTEAFF. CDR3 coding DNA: TGCGCCAGCAAAAAGTTGACAACCGAGAACACTGAAGCTTTCTTT.

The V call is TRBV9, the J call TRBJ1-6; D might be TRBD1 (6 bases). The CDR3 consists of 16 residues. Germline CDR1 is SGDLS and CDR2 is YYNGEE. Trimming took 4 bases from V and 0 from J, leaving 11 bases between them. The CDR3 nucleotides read TGTGCCAGCAGCCCACAGGGAAACTCCTATAATTCACCCCTCCACTTT. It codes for CASSPQGNSYNSPLHF.

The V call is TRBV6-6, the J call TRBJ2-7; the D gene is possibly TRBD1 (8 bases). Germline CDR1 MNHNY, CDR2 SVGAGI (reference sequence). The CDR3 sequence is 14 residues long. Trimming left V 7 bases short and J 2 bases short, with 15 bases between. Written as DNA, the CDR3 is TGTGCCAGCACTTCACAGGGGGGGCCCTACGAGCAGTACTTC. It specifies CASTSQGGPYEQYF.

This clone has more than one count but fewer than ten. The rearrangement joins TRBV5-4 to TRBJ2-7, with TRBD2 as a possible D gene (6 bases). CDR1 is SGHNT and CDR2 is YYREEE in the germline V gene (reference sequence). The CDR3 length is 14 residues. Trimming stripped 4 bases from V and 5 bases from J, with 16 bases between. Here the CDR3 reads CASSLGRGRDEQYF. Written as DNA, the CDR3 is TGTGCCAGCAGCCTCGGGAGAGGGCGGGACGAGCAGTACTTC.

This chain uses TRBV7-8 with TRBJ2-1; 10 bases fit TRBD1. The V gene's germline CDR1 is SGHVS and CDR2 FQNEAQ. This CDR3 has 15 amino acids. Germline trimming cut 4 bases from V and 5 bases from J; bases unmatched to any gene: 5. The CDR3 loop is CASSYRDRGHNEQFF. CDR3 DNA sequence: TGTGCCAGCAGCTACCGGGACAGGGGCCACAATGAGCAGTTCTTC.

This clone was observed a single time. The CDR3 loop is CASITDRGITEAFF. The CDR3, as DNA: TGTGCCAGCATTACCGACAGGGGTATCACTGAAGCTTTCTTT. The chain couples TRBV2 to TRBJ1-1; 8 nucleotides match TRBD1. The CDR3 is made up of 14 amino acids. Losses at the gene ends were 7 bases for V and 4 bases for J; bases not matched to a gene: 8. Per the germline V gene, CDR1 is SNHLY and CDR2 is FYNNEI.

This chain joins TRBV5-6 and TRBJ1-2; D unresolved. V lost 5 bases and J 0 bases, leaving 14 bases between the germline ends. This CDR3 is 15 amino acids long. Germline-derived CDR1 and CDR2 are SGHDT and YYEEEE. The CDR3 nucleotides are TGTGCCAGCAGACCGGGGAAGGGAACTAACTATGGCTACACCTTC. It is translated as CASRPGKGTNYGYTF.